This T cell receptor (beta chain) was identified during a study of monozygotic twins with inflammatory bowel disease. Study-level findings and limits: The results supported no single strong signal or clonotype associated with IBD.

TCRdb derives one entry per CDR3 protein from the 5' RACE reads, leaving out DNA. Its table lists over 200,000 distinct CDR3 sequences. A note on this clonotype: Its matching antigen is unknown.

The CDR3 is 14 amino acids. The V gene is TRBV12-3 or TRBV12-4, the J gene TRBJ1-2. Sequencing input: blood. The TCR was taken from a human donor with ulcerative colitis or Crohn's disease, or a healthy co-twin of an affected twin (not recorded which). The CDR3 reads CASSRAQGRGGYTF.